This T cell receptor beta chain was found in a study of T cell repertoires in cytomegalovirus infection. Study outcomes and limitations: Predominance within the ex vivo response was attributable to HLA-C-restricted CMV-specific TCR beta clonotypes.

Each CDR3 protein is one row after TCRdb ran MiXCR on the reads. The profile shows 250,000 to 300,000 distinct CDR3 sequences, about 25% of them singletons. V was shortened by 5 bases and J by 6 bases, with 6 bases between the two germline ends. CDR1 and CDR2 from the germline V gene are SGHTA and FQGNSA. The CDR3 is 11 residues long. This clonotype was seen many times. The antigen is not known. The chain is built from TRBV7-2 and TRBJ2-3; no firm D call. Sequenced sample: PBMCs. This TCR was recovered from a human donor in good health (CMV status not recorded). Some clones in this sample may be carry-over from other donors' samples. CDR3 residues: CASSPADTQYF. CDR3 sequence (DNA): TGTGCCAGCAGCCCCGCGGATACGCAGTATTTT. Complete variable domain (other parts from reference TRBV7-2 and TRBJ2-3): GAGVSQSPSNKVTEKGKDVELRCDPISGHTALYWYRQSLGQGLEFLIYFQGNSAPDKSGLPSDRFSAERTGGSVSTLTIQRTQQEDSAVYLCASSPADTQYFGPGTRLTVL.